Listed here is a single T cell receptor (beta chain). The RNA input was about 0.45 to 1 ug, and it was reverse transcribed with random hexamers. Multiplex PCR with immunoSEQ amplified the TCR beta CDR3 across 54 Vbeta and 13 Jbeta. MiXCR, applied by TCRdb to the immunoSEQ multiplex PCR reads, yields one record per CDR3 protein. The table has 400,000 or so distinct CDR3 sequences, approximately 85% seen once. This entry comes from a study of CD8 T cells in Susac syndrome. Germline values: CDR1 SGHKS, CDR2 YYEKEE (reference sequence). This CDR3 is 14 amino acids long. V gave up 5 bases and J gave up 8 bases, with 17 bases separating them. Control patients had untreated stable or active relapsing-remitting multiple sclerosis by revised McDonald criteria. Isolation of CD8+ and CD4+ T cells was performed negatively, whereas enrichment of TEMRA cells was done by FACS.

The gene calls are TRBV5-5 and TRBJ2-1; TRBD1 is a possible D gene (6 bases). This receptor was obtained from a human donor with multiple sclerosis. Sequencing was done on a sample of CD8+ T cells from PBMCs. The CDR3 region is CASSYWTESYEQFF. For the CDR3, the DNA is TGTGCCAGCAGTTACTGGACAGAGTCCTATGAGCAGTTCTTC.